This T cell receptor beta chain was sequenced in a study of neurological immune-mediated disorders. Study-wide findings and caveats: Multiple sclerosis was found to have the least TCR clonal expansion, below healthy controls, and HTLV-1-associated myelopathy the most.

This clonotype has at least ten counts. Its antigen remains unidentified. V dropped 5 bases and J dropped 2 bases, with 15 bases sitting between them. The CDR3 length is 14 residues. Per the germline V gene, CDR1 is SQVTM and CDR2 is ANQGSEA. cDNA synthesis was performed by 5'RACE with 10-nucleotide random UMIs. Using its own MiXCR run on the 5' RACE reads, TCRdb lists one record per CDR3 protein. There are approximately 41,000 distinct CDR3 sequences in the sample; more than 14% occur only once, and about 3.6% lies in the top ten. The sorted libraries drew on about a million T cells that were CD4+ or CD8+.

This clonotype was obtained from a woman in her fifties or sixties with HTLV-1-associated myelopathy (HAM/TSP). This chain joins TRBV29-1 and TRBJ1-1, with D unresolved. Material: CD4+ T cells from blood. CDR3 region: CSVLAGSFNTEAFF. The DNA for the CDR3 is TGCAGCGTTTTGGCTGGGAGCTTCAACACTGAAGCTTTCTTT.